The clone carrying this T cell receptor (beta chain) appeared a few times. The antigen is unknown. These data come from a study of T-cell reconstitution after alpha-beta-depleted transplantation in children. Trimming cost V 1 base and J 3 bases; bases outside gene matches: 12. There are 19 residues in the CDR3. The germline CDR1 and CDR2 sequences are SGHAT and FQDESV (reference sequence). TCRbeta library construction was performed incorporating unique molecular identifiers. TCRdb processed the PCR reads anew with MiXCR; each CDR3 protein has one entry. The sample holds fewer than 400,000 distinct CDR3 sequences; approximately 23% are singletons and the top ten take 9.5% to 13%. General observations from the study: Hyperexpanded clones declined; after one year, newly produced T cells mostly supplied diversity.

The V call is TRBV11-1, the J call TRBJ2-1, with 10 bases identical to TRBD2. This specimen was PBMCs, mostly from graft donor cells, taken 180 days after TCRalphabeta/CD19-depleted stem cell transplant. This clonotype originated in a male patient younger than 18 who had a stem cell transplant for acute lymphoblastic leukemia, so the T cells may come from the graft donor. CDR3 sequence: CASSLVGLAGVGGYNEQFF. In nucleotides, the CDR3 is TGTGCCAGCAGCTTAGTCGGCCTAGCGGGAGTCGGGGGCTACAATGAGCAGTTCTTC.